Each of the 17 T cell receptor beta chains below was sequenced from the same sample in a study of blood T cell repertoires in COVID-19. Libraries were prepared by immunoSEQ multiplex PCR; TCRdb keeps only in-frame clonotypes and omits some of them. The top ten clones hold roughly 5% of a sample with some 180,000 clones, approximately 91% of them seen once. Sequenced material: peripheral blood. The origin of the receptors is a man aged 18 to 29 with COVID-19, enrolled during active disease.

This clone has a single count. The genes are TRBV9 and TRBJ2-3; 12 nucleotides agree with TRBD1. The V and J ends lost 4 bases and 2 bases, in that order; junction bases with no gene match: 8. Per germline, CDR1 SGDLS and CDR2 YYNGEE. CDR3 size: 17 residues. CDR3 sequence (DNA): TGTGCCAGCAGCCCCCGGGACAGGGGGCTTTTCACAGATACGCAGTATTTT. Its translation is CASSPRDRGLFTDTQYF.

This chain links TRBV6-6 with TRBJ2-5, with 9 bases aligning to TRBD2. CDR1 is MNHNY and CDR2 is SVGAGI in the germline V gene (reference sequence). The CDR3 runs 18 residues. With V trimmed by 7 bases and J by 5 bases, 20 bases remained unmatched. Written as DNA, the CDR3 is TGTGCCAGCACTCGGACTTGGCGGGGGGGGAGCGCAAGTGAGACCCAGTACTTC. Protein sequence: CASTRTWRGGSASETQYF.

The chain carries TRBV27 and TRBJ2-7; the D gene is possibly TRBD1 (6 bases). The V and J ends lost 4 bases and 1 base respectively, with 14 bases between them. This CDR3 is 15 amino acids long. The V gene's germline CDR1 is MNHEY and CDR2 SMNVEV (reference sequence). The CDR3 bases are TGTGCCAGCAGTTCCAGACAGGTTGGGTCCTACGAGCAGTACTTC. This translates into CASSSRQVGSYEQYF.

The rearrangement links TRBV27 to TRBJ2-7, with TRBD2 identical over 13 bases. The germline V gene has CDR1 MNHEY and CDR2 SMNVEV (reference sequence). Unmatched junction bases numbered 6, after V lost 6 bases and J lost 7 bases. The CDR3 spans 14 residues. The chain's CDR3 is CASSPLAGGGEQYF. CDR3 coding DNA: TGTGCCAGCAGCCCACTAGCGGGAGGGGGGGAGCAGTACTTC.

This rearrangement joins TRBV4-3 to TRBJ2-1; a weak D match, TRBD1 (5 bases). The CDR3 runs 15 residues. Germline CDR1 reads LGHNA; CDR2 reads YSLEER. Trimming removed 1 base at V and 3 bases at J, with 10 bases between. CDR3 DNA: TGCGCCAGCAGCCAAGGGTCCGACAGCTACAATGAGCAGTTCTTC. It specifies CASSQGSDSYNEQFF.

V is TRBV29-1 and J is TRBJ2-2; D unresolved. Trimming removed 6 bases from V and 3 bases from J, with 5 bases in between. CDR3 length equals 11 residues. Germline values: CDR1 SQVTM, CDR2 ANQGSEA. CDR3 nucleotide sequence: TGCAGCGTGAGAGACACCGGGGAGCTGTTTTTT. Its translation: CSVRDTGELFF.

The chain carries TRBV19 and TRBJ1-6, with TRBD1 identical over 7 bases. CDR1 and CDR2 from the germline V gene are LNHDA and SQIVND (reference sequence). CDR3 size: 16 residues. V lost 5 bases to trimming and J lost 9 bases; unmatched junction nucleotides: 13. The CDR3 DNA follows: TGTGCCAGTAGTCTTTCGCCACAGGGGCGAGGTTCACCCCTCCACTTT. Translating gives CASSLSPQGRGSPLHF.

The CDR3 region is CASSELTGYNQPQHF. The CDR3 DNA reads TGTGCCAGCAGTGAGTTAACGGGTTACAATCAGCCCCAGCATTTT. The chain joins TRBV2 to TRBJ1-5, with D unclear. Trimming shortened V by 3 bases and J by 3 bases, and 12 bases separated the two germline ends. The germline CDR1 and CDR2 sequences are SNHLY and FYNNEI. CDR3 length: 15 residues.

The V gene is TRBV11-1, the J gene TRBJ1-2; the D is unclear. This CDR3 contains 13 residues. Trimming left V 5 bases short and J 4 bases short, with 11 bases between. The V gene's germline CDR1 is SGHAT and CDR2 FQDESV (reference sequence). The CDR3 DNA is TGTGCCAGCAGCGTACGGGGTTTCTATGGCTACACCTTC. It specifies CASSVRGFYGYTF.

The rearrangement joins TRBV27 to TRBJ2-7; unclear D gene. The V gene lost 5 bases and the J gene lost 2 bases, with 16 bases spanning the gap. The CDR3 contains 15 residues. CDR1 and CDR2 from the germline V gene are MNHEY and SMNVEV (reference sequence). The CDR3 sequence: CASSRVGPRTYEQYF. The CDR3 DNA reads as TGTGCCAGCAGTCGAGTCGGTCCCCGTACCTACGAGCAGTACTTC.

This clone appeared a single time. The chain couples TRBV4-3 to TRBJ2-7; 9 bases fit TRBD1. Per the germline V gene, CDR1 is LGHNA and CDR2 is YSLEER. This CDR3 contains 17 residues. Trimming cost V 3 bases and J 0 bases; bases outside gene matches: 9. CDR3 protein: CASSQNTDRGFSYEQYF. The CDR3 nucleotides are TGCGCCAGCAGCCAGAACACCGACAGGGGGTTCTCCTACGAGCAGTACTTC.

V is TRBV19 and J is TRBJ1-2, with TRBD1 as a possible D gene (6 bases). The CDR3 sequence is 15 residues long. Trimming took 3 bases from V and 7 from J, leaving 18 bases between them. The germline V gene encodes CDR1 LNHDA and CDR2 SQIVND (reference sequence). Written as DNA, the CDR3 is TGTGCCAGTAGTATTAGCACAGGGATGGGTAGTGGCTACACCTTC. This gives the protein CASSISTGMGSGYTF.

The chain joins TRBV14 to TRBJ2-7; no reliable D call. The CDR3 has 13 residues. Germline lookup yields CDR1 SGHDN and CDR2 FVKESK. V was trimmed by 4 bases and J by 5 bases, leaving 12 bases between them. The CDR3: CASSPRVYHEQYF. CDR3 sequence (DNA): TGTGCCAGCAGCCCCCGGGTCTACCACGAGCAGTACTTC.

This sequence joins TRBV3-1 (or the pseudogene TRBV3-2) and TRBJ2-3; TRBD2 aligns across 9 bases. CDR3 length: 14 residues. Germline loops: CDR1 LGHDT, CDR2 YNNKEL (reference sequence). The trim removed 4 bases at V and 3 bases at J, leaving 2 bases unmatched. The CDR3 here is CASSRLAVTDTQYF. CDR3 DNA: TGTGCCAGCAGCCGACTAGCGGTTACAGATACGCAGTATTTT.

V gene TRBV7-2 combines with J gene TRBJ2-7; TRBD1 matches at 8 bases. The V gene end was trimmed by 5 bases and the J gene end by 1 base; junction bases not matched to a gene: 4. The CDR3 loop spans 14 amino acids. The germline CDR1 and CDR2 sequences are SGHTA and FQGNSA. The CDR3 spells CASSLRTGSYEQYF. The CDR3 DNA reads TGTGCCAGCAGCCTCCGGACAGGGTCCTACGAGCAGTACTTC.

This CDR3 reads CASSWGLLNEQFF. The CDR3 DNA reads TGTGCCAGCAGCTGGGGACTTCTTAATGAGCAGTTCTTC. V gene TRBV7-2 combines with J gene TRBJ2-1; D is perhaps TRBD2 (6 bases). Germline CDR1 SGHTA, CDR2 FQGNSA. The CDR3 has 13 amino acids. The germline V and J ends were trimmed by 4 bases and 7 bases, with 11 bases remaining between them.

The V and J genes are TRBV18 and TRBJ2-1; D is possibly TRBD1 (5 bases). The germline gives CDR1 KGHSH, CDR2 LQKENI. Trimming took off 3 bases at V and 5 bases at J, with 14 bases between the two ends. There are 15 residues in the CDR3. Here the CDR3 DNA reads TGTGCCAGCTCACCTGGGCCAGGGATGGACAATGAGCAGTTCTTC. Protein: CASSPGPGMDNEQFF.